The subject of this entry is one T cell receptor (beta chain). These data belong to a study of T-cell reconstitution after alpha-beta-depleted transplantation in children. The V and J ends lost 2 bases and 6 bases, in that order; junction bases with no gene match: 10. This CDR3 contains 16 residues. Germline-derived CDR1 and CDR2 are KGHSH and LQKENI. A TCRbeta library incorporating unique molecular identifiers was prepared. In TCRdb, the PCR reads were re-called with MiXCR into one record per CDR3 protein. The top ten clones hold roughly a tenth of a sample with 250,000 to 300,000 distinct CDR3 sequences, around 9.6% of them seen once.

This TCR was recovered from a human donor who donated a stem cell graft to a child with SCID. V gene TRBV18 combines with J gene TRBJ2-3, with 8 nucleotides matching TRBD2. The sequencing used PBMCs from the stem cell graft donor, collected from the stem cell graft. This chain's CDR3 is CASSPGGSGTRDTQYF. Here the CDR3 DNA reads TGTGCCAGCTCACCAGGGGGTAGCGGGACCAGGGATACGCAGTATTTT. The variable domain in full, with the rest retrieved from reference TRBV18 and TRBJ2-3, is NAGVMQNPRHLVRRRGQEARLRCSPMKGHSHVYWYRQLPEEGLKFMVYLQKENIIDESGMPKERFSAEFPKEGPSILRIQQVVRGDSAAYFCASSPGGSGTRDTQYFGPGTRLTVL.